Reported below is one T cell receptor (beta chain). The source of the sample is a study of cytomegalovirus exposure and HLA in healthy donors. The CDR3 spans 15 residues. From germline, CDR1 is SGHRS and CDR2 YFSETQ. Unmatched junction bases numbered 5, after V lost 0 bases and J lost 7 bases. 60 Vbeta and 13 Jbeta primers were used in PCR. Profiling relied on immunoSEQ multiplex PCR, and the TCRdb table lists in-frame clones only, not all of them. The sample lists 200,000 or so clones, approximately 80% occurring once. Sequenced sample: PBMCs. The receptor was derived from a boy between 2 and 10 years old in good health and CMV-seronegative. V gene TRBV5-1 combines with J gene TRBJ1-5; 9 bases agree with TRBD1. CDR3 loop: CASSLDGQGNQPQHF. The CDR3 nucleotides are TGCGCCAGCAGCTTGGACGGACAGGGGAACCAGCCCCAGCATTTT. Looking up the rest from reference TRBV5-1 and TRBJ1-5 gives the full variable domain: KAGVTQTPRYLIKTRGQQVTLSCSPISGHRSVSWYQQTPGQGLQFLFEYFSETQRNKGNFPGRFSGRQFSNSRSEMNVSTLELGDSALYLCASSLDGQGNQPQHFGDGTRLSIL.